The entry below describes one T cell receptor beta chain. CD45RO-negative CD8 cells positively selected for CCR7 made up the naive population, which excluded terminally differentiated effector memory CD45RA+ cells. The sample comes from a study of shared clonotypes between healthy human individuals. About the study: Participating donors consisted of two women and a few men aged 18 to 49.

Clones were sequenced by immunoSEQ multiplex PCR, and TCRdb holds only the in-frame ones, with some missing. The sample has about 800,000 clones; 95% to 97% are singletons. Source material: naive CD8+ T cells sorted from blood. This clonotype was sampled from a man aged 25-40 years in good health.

The CDR3 DNA reads TGTGCCAGCAGCTTAGAAAGGGACCCCACCTACGAGCAGTACTTC. Its protein product is CASSLERDPTYEQYF. The V and J genes are TRBV7-9 and TRBJ2-7; the D call may be TRBD1 or TRBD2 (5 bases each). From germline, CDR1 is SEHNR and CDR2 FQNEAQ (reference sequence). V shed 1 base and J shed 2 bases, with 12 bases lying between them. The CDR3 length is 15 residues. Based on the CDR3 plus reference TRBV7-9 and TRBJ2-7, the full variable domain is DTGVSQNPRHKITKRGQNVTFRCDPISEHNRLYWYRQTLGQGPEFLTYFQNEAQLEKSRLLSDRFSAERPKGSFSTLEIQRTEQGDSAMYLCASSLERDPTYEQYFGPGTRLTVT.